Detailed here is one T cell receptor beta chain. Authors' methods: Nucleated cell counts were estimated from reference gene primer amplification. The table came from immunoSEQ multiplex PCR; TCRdb's copy has only in-frame clones and leaves some out. That table gives V, J and clone size, and the DNA gave D and trimming. The sample lists approximately 290,000 clones; roughly 89% were seen once. These data are taken from a study of blood T cell repertoires in COVID-19. On the study more broadly: Samples came from the United States, Italy and Spain, spanning acute and convalescent COVID-19. From T cells, B-cell-depleted T cells, or PBMCs came the material, which was cDNA or gDNA.

The CDR3 loop spans 15 amino acids. Germline-derived CDR1 and CDR2 are LGHNA and YNFKEQ. V was clipped by 4 bases and J by 1 base, with 13 bases between them. The sample was peripheral blood. V usage is TRBV4-2 and J usage is TRBJ1-2, with D maybe TRBD1 (5 bases). This clonotype was obtained from a man younger than 40 with acute or convalescent COVID-19. CDR3 region: CASSPTGVNNYGYTF. DNA of the CDR3: TGTGCCAGCAGCCCGACGGGGGTAAATAACTATGGCTACACCTTC.